The 21 T cell receptor beta chains given below trace back to one sample, sequenced in a study of T cells after yellow fever vaccination. Via MiXCR, TCRdb re-called the 5' RACE reads, giving one row per CDR3 protein. This table has 300,000 to 350,000 distinct CDR3 sequences, about 4.5% appearing once. The sample here was PBMCs, taken 15 days after the yellow fever booster vaccination. These receptors originate from a man aged 18 to 29 who received the YFV17D yellow fever vaccine.

This clonotype has a handful of counts. This CDR3 reads CASSSLRTGVAGELFF. The CDR3 DNA reads as TGTGCCAGCAGTTCCCTCCGGACAGGGGTGGCCGGGGAGCTGTTTTTT. The rearrangement joins TRBV6-5 to TRBJ2-2, with TRBD1 matching over 9 bases. Germline V gene data show CDR1 as MNHEY and CDR2 as SVGAGI. This CDR3 region has 16 residues. The ends lost 4 bases at V and 6 bases at J; junction bases unmatched: 9.

The V and J genes are TRBV7-2 and TRBJ2-3; 7 bases are shared with TRBD1. The germline gives CDR1 SGHTA, CDR2 FQGNSA. CDR3 length: 16 amino acids. V lost 2 bases, J lost 4 bases, and 9 bases stayed unmatched. The CDR3 DNA sequence: TGTGCCAGCAGCTTAAGTCGAGGGGGCGGACCAGATACGCAGTATTTT. This encodes CASSLSRGGGPDTQYF.

The chain is built from TRBV18 and TRBJ2-7; possibly TRBD2 for D (6 bases). Germline assignment: CDR1 KGHSH and CDR2 LQKENI. The CDR3 totals 16 residues. The V gene lost 0 bases and the J gene lost 3 bases, with 15 bases spanning the gap. The CDR3 here is CASSPPLGDGGYEQYF. CDR3 sequence (DNA): TGTGCCAGCTCACCACCCCTTGGGGACGGGGGCTACGAGCAGTACTTC. Looking up the rest from reference TRBV18 and TRBJ2-7 gives the full variable domain: NAGVMQNPRHLVRRRGQEARLRCSPMKGHSHVYWYRQLPEEGLKFMVYLQKENIIDESGMPKERFSAEFPKEGPSILRIQQVVRGDSAAYFCASSPPLGDGGYEQYFGPGTRLTVT.

This clonotype has a count of ten or more. At one boundary the junction diverges from the germline segment, which might be a read error. The chain employs TRBV5-1 and TRBJ2-2; 7 bases match TRBD1. The CDR3 is made up of 16 amino acids. The germline CDR1 and CDR2 sequences are SGHRS and YFSETQ. CDR3 coding DNA: TGCGCCAGCAGCTTGCCCGGGACAGCGAACACCGGGGAGCTGCTTTTT. It translates to CASSLPGTANTGELLF.

This clonotype occurred many times. The CDR3 sequence: CASTLVGINYGYTF. DNA of the CDR3: TGTGCCAGCACCCTTGTGGGAATTAACTATGGCTACACCTTC. The chain links TRBV12-3 or TRBV12-4 to TRBJ1-2; D call uncertain. The CDR3 runs 14 residues. Trimming took 7 bases from V and 1 from J, leaving 13 bases between them.

This clonotype has a handful of counts. The CDR3 sequence is CSATRHLGRTDTQYF. DNA of the CDR3: TGCAGTGCTACTAGACACCTCGGGAGGACAGATACGCAGTATTTT. The genes are TRBV20-1 and TRBJ2-3, with 7 bases matching TRBD2. Losses at the gene ends were 4 bases for V and 3 bases for J; bases not matched to a gene: 10. The CDR3 consists of 15 residues. Germline V gene lookup returns CDR1 DFQATT and CDR2 SNEGSKA (reference sequence).

This clonotype showed up many times. The chain uses TRBV20-1 and TRBJ1-5, with D perhaps TRBD1 (5 bases). The CDR3 totals 14 residues. V gave up 6 bases and J gave up 5 bases, with 17 bases separating them. Per the germline V gene, CDR1 is DFQATT and CDR2 is SNEGSKA (reference sequence). DNA for the CDR3: TGCAGTGCAAGCTCGGGGGGAAGGGATCAGCCCCAGCATTTT. This sequence encodes CSASSGGRDQPQHF.

This clonotype was seen repeatedly, ten times or more. The chain carries TRBV7-8 and TRBJ2-3, with D hard to call. With 7 bases removed from V and 5 bases from J, the gap between germline ends came to 4 bases. Germline CDR1 is SGHVS and CDR2 is FQNEAQ. The CDR3 covers 10 residues. The CDR3 DNA reads TGTGCCAGCACAAGAGATACGCAGTATTTT. Its protein is CASTRDTQYF.

This clonotype was observed many times. V usage is TRBV7-9 and J usage is TRBJ1-2; 7 bases fit TRBD1. This CDR3 is built from 14 residues. From germline, CDR1 is SEHNR and CDR2 FQNEAQ (reference sequence). V shed 6 bases, J shed 0 bases, and the junction held 4 bases outside the gene matches. CDR3 amino acids: CASRSTGTNYGYTF. In nucleotides, the CDR3 is TGTGCCAGCAGATCGACAGGGACTAACTATGGCTACACCTTC.

This clonotype showed up just a few times. V is TRBV5-6 and J is TRBJ2-5, with 11 bases lining up with TRBD2. V was clipped by 4 bases and J by 1 base; unmatched bases: 6. The CDR3 is 16 residues long. Germline V lookup: CDR1 SGHDT, CDR2 YYEEEE. The CDR3 sequence: CASSDLLAGVQETQYF. Written as DNA, the CDR3 is TGTGCCAGCAGCGACCTACTAGCGGGGGTCCAAGAGACCCAGTACTTC.

This clonotype showed up many times. J is TRBJ2-2 and V is TRBV12-3 or TRBV12-4; perhaps D is TRBD1 or TRBD2 (6 bases each). CDR3 size: 15 residues. Trimming removed 6 bases from V and 1 base from J, with 12 bases in between. The CDR3 coding sequence is TGTGCCAGCAGGTTGCGGGACAAGAACACCGGGGAGCTGTTTTTT. Protein: CASRLRDKNTGELFF.

This clonotype was picked up many times. The rearrangement uses TRBV20-1 and TRBJ2-2; 11 bases are shared with TRBD2. From germline, CDR1 is DFQATT and CDR2 SNEGSKA (reference sequence). The CDR3 is made up of 15 amino acids. The V segment lost 1 base and the J segment 4 bases; nucleotides outside the gene matches: 2. The CDR3 reads CSARGLAGTTGELFF. CDR3 DNA: TGCAGTGCTAGAGGACTAGCGGGGACCACCGGGGAGCTGTTTTTT.

There are many counts of this clonotype. This chain links TRBV9 with TRBJ2-2; 7 bases agree with TRBD2. With 3 bases clipped from V and 3 bases from J, the junction kept 8 bases outside the gene matches. Germline V lookup: CDR1 SGDLS, CDR2 YYNGEE. This CDR3 contains 16 residues. The CDR3 bases are TGTGCCAGCAGCGAGAAGTCTAGCGGTGACACCGGGGAGCTGTTTTTT. Residues: CASSEKSSGDTGELFF.

This clonotype has only a few counts. This chain joins TRBV24-1 and TRBJ1-5, with a tentative D call TRBD1 (5 bases). CDR3 length: 16 residues. Per germline, CDR1 KGHDR and CDR2 SFDVKD. V lost 9 bases, J lost 0 bases, and 17 bases lay in between. The chain's CDR3 is CATSARGRGSNQPQHF. DNA of the CDR3: TGTGCCACCTCGGCGAGGGGTCGCGGTAGCAATCAGCCCCAGCATTTT.

This clonotype was seen a handful of times. The chain is built from TRBV6-5 and TRBJ2-7; 7 nucleotides line up with TRBD1. V shed 7 bases and J 3 bases; nucleotides not matched to a gene: 9. This CDR3 comprises 14 residues. Germline V gives CDR1 MNHEY, CDR2 SVGAGI. In DNA, the CDR3 is TGTGCCAGCAAACGACAGGGTAAAAACTACGAGCAGTACTTC. Its protein is CASKRQGKNYEQYF.

This clonotype was detected ten times or more. V is TRBV20-1 and J is TRBJ1-5; no clear D. Germline V gene lookup returns CDR1 DFQATT and CDR2 SNEGSKA (reference sequence). V lost 3 bases to trimming and J lost 1 base, with 7 bases between them. The CDR3 spans 13 residues. The CDR3 coding sequence is TGCAGTGCTAGTAAGGCCAGCAATCAGCCCCAGCATTTT. As protein: CSASKASNQPQHF.

This clonotype was detected only a few times. The chain is built from TRBV13 and TRBJ2-5, with 8 bases that match TRBD1. Germline V lookup: CDR1 PRHDT, CDR2 FYEKMQ (reference sequence). The CDR3 consists of 16 residues. The junction had 10 bases not matched to a gene; V was cut back by 5 bases and J by 2 bases. CDR3 nucleotides: TGTGCCAGCAGCCCTCCTCGGACAGGGAGACAAGAGACCCAGTACTTC. Its translation is CASSPPRTGRQETQYF.

The chain carries TRBV11-2 and TRBJ2-5, with 8 positions matching TRBD2. Germline V gene sequence: CDR1 SGHAT, CDR2 FQNNGV. The CDR3 extends over 15 amino acids. With 5 bases clipped from V and 5 bases from J, the junction kept 10 bases outside the gene matches. The CDR3 DNA reads TGTGCCAGCAGCCCAGGGGAAGTAGCGGGGGAGACCCAGTACTTC. Encoded protein: CASSPGEVAGETQYF.

This clonotype came up many times. The chain employs TRBV5-6 and TRBJ2-3, with unresolved D. CDR1 and CDR2 (germline): SGHDT, YYEEEE. This CDR3 region has 14 residues. V was cut by 1 base and J by 0 bases, with 6 bases left in between. The CDR3 region has the DNA TGTGCCAGCAGCTTGTATCTAAGCACAGATACGCAGTATTTT. This gives the protein CASSLYLSTDTQYF.

This clonotype was seen ten or more times. The chain uses TRBV7-8 and TRBJ2-6, with D unclear. The CDR3 runs to 14 residues. CDR1 is SGHVS, CDR2 FQNEAQ, per germline. Trimming took off 4 bases at V and 0 bases at J, with 4 bases between the two ends. CDR3 coding DNA: TGTGCCAGCAGCTCAGGCTCTGGGGCCAACGTCCTGACTTTC. This encodes CASSSGSGANVLTF. Looking up the rest from reference TRBV7-8 and TRBJ2-6 gives the full variable domain: GAGVSQSPRYKVAKRGQDVALRCDPISGHVSLFWYQQALGQGPEFLTYFQNEAQLDKSGLPSDRFFAERPEGSVSTLKIQRTQQEDSAVYLCASSSGSGANVLTFGAGSRLTVL.

As concerns this clonotype: A much larger clone differs by one base, so this may be a read error. The chain recombines TRBV6-5 with TRBJ2-1, with 7 bases lining up with TRBD1. The CDR3 length is 15 residues. Germline loops: CDR1 MNHEY, CDR2 SVGAGI. CDR3 sequence: CTSSYPGQEGKGQFF. The DNA of the CDR3 is TGTACCAGCAGTTACCCTGGACAGGAAGGGAAGGGGCAGTTCTTC.